The TCR beta chain under discussion was sequenced for a study of T cell responses to AZD1222 COVID-19 vaccine. General observations from the study: Donors in the cohort were predominantly white British and more often female, and clonal diversity was possibly underestimated. Spike-specific TCR breadth and depth rose after two AZD1222 doses. Vaccine-associated CD4 TCRs ranged over spike, dominating at 160-218 and 743-854.

Produced via immunoSEQ multiplex PCR; TCRdb's table is partial and in-frame only. The sample holds 150,000 or so clones, around 89% seen once. As regards this clone: The antigen remains undetermined.

V lost 0 bases, J lost 8 bases, and 6 bases stayed unmatched. Germline V gene lookup returns CDR1 LNHNV and CDR2 YYDKDF (reference sequence). The CDR3 spans 15 residues. The material was peripheral blood, obtained on day 0 of AZD1222 vaccination. The sequence was obtained from an adult in good health. V usage is TRBV15 and J usage is TRBJ1-4; 7 bases agree with TRBD1. CDR3 amino acids: CATSRDSAGQEKLFF. As DNA, the CDR3 is TGTGCCACCAGCAGAGATTCCGCGGGACAGGAAAAACTGTTTTTT.